Listed below are T cell receptor beta chains from one sample, sequenced in a study of T cells in localized non-small cell lung cancer. Clones were read by immunoSEQ multiplex PCR, and TCRdb kept only the in-frame ones, dropping some. This table has 15,000 to 20,000 clones, about 90% appearing once. Sequences were derived from peripheral blood mononuclear cells, sampled before any cancer treatment. The receptors originated from a woman aged 35 to 70 with stage III lung adenocarcinoma. The CDR3 runs from the conserved cysteine through the conserved F or W. The order of the fields is D gene, J gene, V gene, clone size, CDR3 DNA, CDR3 protein. D genes are given only for firm matches. Some rows mark clone size as missing; the rest say once, few, many or name a class of expanded clone.

>TRBD2|TRBJ2-6|TRBV29-1|-
TGCAGCGTTGGACTAGCGGGGTCTGGGGCCAACGTCCTGACTTTC
CSVGLAGSGANVLTF
>-|TRBJ2-5|TRBV7-2|-
TGTGCCAGCAGGGCAGGGGAGCGACCTCGGGCCCAGTACTTC
CASRAGERPRAQYF
>-|TRBJ2-1|TRBV19|-
TGTGCCAGTAGTAAGGGACCTCCGGGCAATGAGCAGTTCTTC
CASSKGPPGNEQFF
>TRBD1|TRBJ1-1|TRBV5-4|-
TGTGCCAGCAGCTGGGACAGGCCAGGGAACACTGAAGCTTTCTTT
CASSWDRPGNTEAFF
>TRBD1|TRBJ1-5|TRBV10-3|once
TGTGCCATCCGGGGACAGGTAGAACAGCCCCAGCATTTT
CAIRGQVEQPQHF
>-|TRBJ2-1|TRBV30|-
TGTGCCTGGAGGGGGCGAGGGGGTAGTTACAATGAGCAGTTCTTC
CAWRGRGGSYNEQFF
>-|TRBJ2-7|TRBV7-2|-
TGTGCCAGCAGCCCTCCCCCCTTCGAGCAGTACTTC
CASSPPPFEQYF
>TRBD1|TRBJ2-7|TRBV27|-
TGTGCCAGCAGATCGACAGGGTTTTTCTCCTACGAGCAGTACTTC
CASRSTGFFSYEQYF
>-|TRBJ1-5|TRBV5-5|-
TGTGCCAGCAGCTGGGTGGGGGGCAATCAGCCCCAGCATTTT
CASSWVGGNQPQHF
>-|TRBJ2-7|TRBV5-4|-
TGTGCCAGCAGCTTGTACCGGACAGTAACCTACGAGCAGTACTTC
CASSLYRTVTYEQYF
>-|TRBJ1-3|TRBV30|-
TGTGCCTGTTCGAGGGGCGGCTCTGGAAACACCATATATTTT
CACSRGGSGNTIYF
>-|TRBJ2-6|TRBV19|-
TGTGCCAGTACAGTATCAGGGATTGGGGCCAACGTCCTGACTTTC
CASTVSGIGANVLTF
>TRBD1|TRBJ2-1|TRBV19|-
TGTGCCAGTAGGAACTTACAGGGGAGTGATGAGCAGTTCTTC
CASRNLQGSDEQFF
>TRBD1|TRBJ1-1|TRBV2|-
TGTGCCAGCAGGGACAGGGGGCTGACTGAAGCTTTCTTT
CASRDRGLTEAFF
>-|TRBJ1-2|TRBV5-6|-
TGTGCCAGCAGCTTGATCCAGGGAGATTATGGCTACACCTTC
CASSLIQGDYGYTF
>-|TRBJ1-5|TRBV13|-
TGTGCCAGCAGCTCCCAGGGGAGCAATCAGCCCCAGCATTTT
CASSSQGSNQPQHF
>-|TRBJ2-1|TRBV7-3|once
TGTGCCAGCAGCTCCACAGGGAACTACTACAATGAGCAGTTCTTC
CASSSTGNYYNEQFF
>TRBD1|TRBJ2-2|TRBV5-5|-
TGTGCCAGCAGCTTCAGGGGGATGGCCGGGGAGCTGTTTTTT
CASSFRGMAGELFF
>-|TRBJ1-2|TRBV28|once
TGTGCCAGCGGGGCGTCGGGGGTCTATGGCTACACCTTC
CASGASGVYGYTF
>TRBD2|TRBJ2-5|TRBV11-3|-
TGTGCCAGCAGCCTCGGCGGGGGGGGACCCCAGAGGGAGACCCAGTACTTC
CASSLGGGGPQRETQYF
>-|TRBJ2-6|TRBV7-9|once
TGTGCCAGCAGCCCCTCGGGGGGAGGGGGCTTTGGGGCCAACGTCCTGACTTTC
CASSPSGGGGFGANVLTF
>-|TRBJ1-2|TRBV13|-
TGTGCCAGCAGCTTAGGGACGAAAAGCTATGGCTACACCTTC
CASSLGTKSYGYTF
>-|TRBJ2-7|TRBV6-1|-
TGTGCCAGCAGTGAAGCATATCTGAGCTCCTACGAGCAGTACTTC
CASSEAYLSSYEQYF
>TRBD1|TRBJ1-5|TRBV19|-
TGTGCCAGTGGCCAGGGACAGGGGGTTGTCGGCAATCAGCCCCAGCATTTT
CASGQGQGVVGNQPQHF
>TRBD2|TRBJ2-4|TRBV5-1|-
TGCGCCAGCAGCTTCGCTAGCGGCCTAGCCAAAAACATTCAGTACTTC
CASSFASGLAKNIQYF
>-|TRBJ2-1|TRBV5-1|-
TGCGCCAGCGGGGGGGGCGGAAGCTCCTACAATGAGCAGTTCTTC
CASGGGGSSYNEQFF
>-|TRBJ2-7|TRBV29-1|-
TGCAGCGTCTTACAGGGTGTCGGGTACGAGCAGTACTTC
CSVLQGVGYEQYF
>-|TRBJ2-6|TRBV19|-
TGTGCCAGTAGTGTCGGGATCGGGAGCTCTGGGGCCAACGTCCTGACTTTC
CASSVGIGSSGANVLTF
>TRBD2|TRBJ2-3|TRBV7-2|-
TGTGCCAGCAGTTTCCCCCTCCTTCGGACTAGCGGGGGCACAGATACGCAGTATTTT
CASSFPLLRTSGGTDTQYF
>-|TRBJ2-2|TRBV2|-
TGTGCCAGCAGTCCCATGCATGTTGGGGGCACCGGGGAGCTGTTTTTT
CASSPMHVGGTGELFF
>-|TRBJ2-7|TRBV18|-
TGTGCCAGCTCCCCATTGGGGGGGGCCAGCTACGAGCAGTACTTC
CASSPLGGASYEQYF
>-|TRBJ1-2|TRBV5-1|-
TGCGCCAGCAGCCCGCTGACGGTAAACTATGGCTACACCTTC
CASSPLTVNYGYTF
>-|TRBJ2-1|TRBV19|-
TGTGCCAGTATGAGGACGGCCGGCTCCTATAATGAGCAGTTCTTC
CASMRTAGSYNEQFF
>-|TRBJ1-2|TRBV19|-
TGTGCCAGTAGTATACAGGACGGGAACTATGGCTACACCTTC
CASSIQDGNYGYTF
>TRBD2|TRBJ2-5|TRBV5-1|-
TGCGCCAGCAGCTTGGGCGGTAGCGGGCGGTACCAAGAGACCCAGTACTTC
CASSLGGSGRYQETQYF
>-|TRBJ1-3|TRBV9|-
TGTGCCAGCAGCGTGGACGGGAACTCTGGAAACACCATATATTTT
CASSVDGNSGNTIYF
>-|TRBJ1-3|TRBV29-1|once
TGCAGCGTGGTCCTCCCTGGAAACACCATATATTTT
CSVVLPGNTIYF
>-|TRBJ2-3|TRBV7-8|once
TGTGCCAGCAGCCTAAGTATACTAATACAGGGAGATACGCAGTATTTT
CASSLSILIQGDTQYF
>TRBD1|TRBJ1-2|TRBV10-3|few
TGTGCCATCAGACCCACAGGGGATTCTAACTATGGCTACACCTTC
CAIRPTGDSNYGYTF
>-|TRBJ2-7|TRBV5-4|once
TGTGCCAGCAGCTTCGGTCCCCAGGGGGAGCAGTACTTC
CASSFGPQGEQYF
>-|TRBJ1-2|TRBV30|-
TGTGCCTGGAGTGTACCTGGGCGGTGGGATGGCTACACCTTC
CAWSVPGRWDGYTF
>-|TRBJ1-5|TRBV7-2|-
TGTGCCAGCAGCTTAGCGGGGACACAAATTAGCAATCAGCCCCAGCATTTT
CASSLAGTQISNQPQHF
>TRBD1|TRBJ2-3|TRBV29-1|-
TGCAGCGTTGATGAGGGGGCGCAGAGCACAGATACGCAGTATTTT
CSVDEGAQSTDTQYF
>-|TRBJ1-4|TRBV15|-
TGTGCCACCAGCAGAGAGGGGGCAGGTGATGAAAAACTGTTTTTT
CATSREGAGDEKLFF
>-|TRBJ2-3|TRBV27|-
TGTGCCAGCAGTTTATCGATGGGACAATTTCTCGATACGCAGTATTTT
CASSLSMGQFLDTQYF
>-|TRBJ1-5|TRBV7-9|-
TGTGCCAGCAGCTTAACCACCCCCAATCAGCCCCAGCATTTT
CASSLTTPNQPQHF
>-|TRBJ2-1|TRBV29-1|once
TGCAGCGTTGCCACAGGGCTGGTTAATGAGCAGTTCTTC
CSVATGLVNEQFF
>-|TRBJ1-2|TRBV27|few
TGTGCCAGCAGTCAGCGGACGGGTTCTAACTATGGCTACACCTTC
CASSQRTGSNYGYTF
>-|TRBJ2-7|TRBV5-5|once
TGTGCCAGCAGCTTGGTACACCCTAGTGGCGAGCAGTACTTC
CASSLVHPSGEQYF
>-|TRBJ1-2|TRBV30|-
TGTGCCTGGAGTGTTTCTGGAAGTTTGAACTATGGCTACACCTTC
CAWSVSGSLNYGYTF
>-|TRBJ1-6|TRBV6-5|-
TGTGCCAGCAGTTTTGTAACCAACGCGAATTCACCCCTCCACTTT
CASSFVTNANSPLHF
>-|TRBJ2-5|TRBV5-1|once
TGCGCCAGCAGCTTGAGACAGGCAGAGACCCAGTACTTC
CASSLRQAETQYF